The following is a T cell receptor beta chain sequence with its context. Its antigen target is currently unknown. The record has no base qualities; no much larger clone is one base away. TCRbeta CDR3 regions were amplified from genomic DNA using the immunoSEQ Assay, a bias-controlled multiplex PCR. As for how the authors treated the data: Within the assay, amplification of reference gene primers was used to estimate how many nucleated cells each sample contained. To quantify the absolute abundance of each unique TCRbeta CDR3 rearrangement, sequence reads were collapsed and filtered. For each sample, productive Simpson clonality was calculated by taking the square root of Simpson's diversity index across productive rearrangements. Not all clones reach the TCRdb copy of this immuneACCESS table, which keeps in-frame sequences only. Checked studies attribute under half of the gap to unresolved V genes and leave the rest unexplained. V and J calls and clone size follow that table, whereas D and trimming were derived from the DNA. A total of some 80,000 clones appear in this sample, 65% to 90% of them only once. Around 9.6% of the sample lies in the top ten.

This sample was included in a study of blood T cell repertoires in COVID-19 (dated by TCRdb to the early 2020s). Describing the broader study: Collaborator samples came from the United States, Italy and Spain and covered acute and convalescent phases of COVID-19. The prospective study material was composed of cDNA or gDNA derived from T cells, B-cell-depleted T cells, or PBMCs. Deeply sampled blood TCRbeta repertoires from subjects exposed to, actively infected with, or recovered from COVID-19 were included in the dataset. The repertoires were made available in a free public database intended to serve as a resource for research on the immune response to SARS-CoV-2. Samples came from the ongoing ImmuneRACE study (first 160 participants) plus 1,254 subjects from 6 global collaborators. The sample metadata nearly always contained a de-identified subject ID, COVID-19 status, age in years and sex. Where available, HLA class I and class II types were taken from metadata supplied by the sample provider and were not determined by assay-based typing.

Via the germline V gene, CDR1 is MNHEY and CDR2 SVGAGI. The CDR3 covers 13 residues, taking in both the cysteine and the phenylalanine. Of all the DNA, just the CDR3 is kept, 39 bases in frame from base 1. V lost 6 bases and J lost 3 bases; the stretch between them is 11 bases long. Study-wide findings and limitations: The amount of clinical and demographic metadata varied by source and participant and was provided uncurated.

At one collaborating source in Seattle, patients were enrolled during active infection and were followed longitudinally through the course of disease. Each collaborating institution followed its own protocols to collect whole blood in K2EDTA tubes. Collaborator samples were shipped for TCRbeta analysis as frozen whole blood, isolated PBMCs, or DNA extracted from either sample type. What was sequenced was peripheral blood. Recombination linked TRBV6-5 to TRBJ1-1; no D gene can be assigned with confidence. This clonotype was obtained from a man aged 45-60 years with COVID-19, enrolled during active disease. The CDR3 in this case is CASSREWDTEAFF. The nucleotide sequence reads as follows: TGTGCCAGCAGCCGGGAATGGGACACTGAAGCTTTCTTT.